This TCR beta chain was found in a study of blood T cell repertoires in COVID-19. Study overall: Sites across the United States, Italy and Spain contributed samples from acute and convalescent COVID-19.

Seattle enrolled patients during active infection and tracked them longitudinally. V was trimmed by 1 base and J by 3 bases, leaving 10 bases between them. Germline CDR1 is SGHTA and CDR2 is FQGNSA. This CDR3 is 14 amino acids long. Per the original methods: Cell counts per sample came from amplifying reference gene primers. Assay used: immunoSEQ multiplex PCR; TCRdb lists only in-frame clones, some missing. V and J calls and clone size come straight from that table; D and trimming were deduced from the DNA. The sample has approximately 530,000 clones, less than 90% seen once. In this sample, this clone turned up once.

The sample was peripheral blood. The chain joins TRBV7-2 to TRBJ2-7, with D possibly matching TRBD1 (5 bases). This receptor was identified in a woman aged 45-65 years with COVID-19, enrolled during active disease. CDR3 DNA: TGTGCCAGCAGCTTAGTCCAGCAGGGCTACGAGCAGTACTTC. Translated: CASSLVQQGYEQYF. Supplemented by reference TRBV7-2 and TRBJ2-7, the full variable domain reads GAGVSQSPSNKVTEKGKDVELRCDPISGHTALYWYRQSLGQGLEFLIYFQGNSAPDKSGLPSDRFSAERTGGSVSTLTIQRTQQEDSAVYLCASSLVQQGYEQYFGPGTRLTVT.